This TCR beta chain was profiled in a study of blood T cell repertoires in COVID-19. At the level of the study: Whether acute or convalescent, the COVID-19 samples came from the United States, Italy and Spain. The cDNA or gDNA used as material had been derived from T cells, B-cell-depleted T cells, or PBMCs.

Original processing methods: Quantification of nucleated cells was approximated via reference gene primer amplification. The repertoire was sequenced with immunoSEQ multiplex PCR; TCRdb's copy has only in-frame clones and lacks some. The V and J calls and clone size are taken from that table; D and trimming were inferred from the DNA. The table shows 90,000 or so clones, with approximately 91% occurring only once. Germline V gene lookup returns CDR1 KGHSH and CDR2 LQKENI. The CDR3 is 13 residues long. V lost 1 base, J lost 4 bases, and 7 bases lay in between. This clone was recorded once. The sequencing sample was made of peripheral blood. This TCR came from a human donor with active COVID-19. The donor label of this sample is uncertain. J is TRBJ1-2 and V is TRBV18; D call uncertain. The CDR3 coding sequence is TGTGCCAGCTCACCACGTATTCTCTATGGCTACACCTTC. The encoded protein is CASSPRILYGYTF.